These T cell receptor beta chains were read from a single sample in a study of control samples from healthy donors and cancer patients. This table comes from immunoSEQ multiplex PCR, and its TCRdb copy is limited to in-frame clones, with some not included. The top ten hold around 10% of the sample, which has about 140,000 clones, roughly 92% seen once. Sequencing was performed on blood. The receptors derive from a man aged 30 to 45 in good health. Both conserved end residues are part of each CDR3. The order of the fields is clone size, V gene, D gene, J gene, CDR3 DNA, CDR3 protein. The D gene is left open where the match is weak. Expanded clones get a size class; other rows say once, few or many, or leave the size out.

size: few
V: TRBV7-3
D: .
J: TRBJ1-6
DNA: TGTGCCAGCAGCTTATTAGGGAATAATTCACCCCTCCACTTT
CDR3: CASSLLGNNSPLHF

size: .
V: TRBV5-1
D: .
J: TRBJ1-1
DNA: TGCGCCAGCAGCTTGGGAGACACCGACACTGAAGCTTTCTTT
CDR3: CASSLGDTDTEAFF

size: .
V: TRBV7-9
D: TRBD1
J: TRBJ1-2
DNA: TGTGCCAGTGGGACAGGAGGCGGCTACACCTTC
CDR3: CASGTGGGYTF

size: .
V: TRBV24-1
D: .
J: TRBJ1-6
DNA: TGTGCCACCAGTGCTACACACCGGACCTACTATAATTCACCCCTCCACTTT
CDR3: CATSATHRTYYNSPLHF

size: .
V: TRBV28
D: .
J: TRBJ2-6
DNA: TGTGCCAGCAGTTTCAGTGGCTCTGGGGCCAACGTCCTGACTTTC
CDR3: CASSFSGSGANVLTF

size: .
V: TRBV29-1
D: .
J: TRBJ1-2
DNA: TGCAGCGTTGAGCAAACAGGGCAGCTGTATGGCTACACCTTC
CDR3: CSVEQTGQLYGYTF

size: .
V: TRBV10-3
D: .
J: TRBJ1-1
DNA: TGTGCCATCAAGCCGGTCCCAGGGGTGTTCATGAACACTGAAGCTTTCTTT
CDR3: CAIKPVPGVFMNTEAFF

size: .
V: TRBV29-1
D: .
J: TRBJ1-2
DNA: TGCAGCTTCCGGGACACCAGCTTTGGCTACACCTTC
CDR3: CSFRDTSFGYTF

size: .
V: TRBV9
D: .
J: TRBJ2-3
DNA: TGTGCCAGCAGCCTCGAACAGGGTGAGGCAGATACGCAGTATTTT
CDR3: CASSLEQGEADTQYF

size: many
V: TRBV28
D: TRBD1
J: TRBJ2-7
DNA: TGTGCCAGCGAACCAGGGACAGGGGGCGACGAGCAGTACTTC
CDR3: CASEPGTGGDEQYF

size: .
V: TRBV7-6
D: .
J: TRBJ2-1
DNA: TGTGCCAGCAGCTTAGAGGCAGTGAGCTACAATGAGCAGTTCTTC
CDR3: CASSLEAVSYNEQFF